The text below deals with one T cell receptor (beta chain). What was sequenced on ten immunoSEQ deep assay plates was unsorted PBMC DNA. Only in-frame clones appear in the TCRdb table, and some are missing; sequencing was by immunoSEQ multiplex PCR. The table lists about 490,000 clones, 79% of them singletons, with over 9.5% in the top ten. The data stem from a study of shared clonotypes between healthy human individuals. Whole-study context: The cohort comprised a couple of women and a few men. Their ages spanned 18 to 49 years.

Looked up from germline, CDR1 is MDHEN and CDR2 is SYDVKM. V was cut by 4 bases and J by 6 bases, with 11 bases left in between. The CDR3 loop spans 13 amino acids. V is TRBV28 and J is TRBJ2-3, with D perhaps matching TRBD1 or TRBD2 (5 bases each). Sequencing was performed on PBMCs. The sequence was collected from a woman aged 40 to 50 in good health. Some clones in this sample may be carry-over from other donors' samples. This chain's CDR3 is CASSSGTPDTQYF. DNA for the CDR3: TGTGCCAGCAGTTCGGGGACCCCCGATACGCAGTATTTT.